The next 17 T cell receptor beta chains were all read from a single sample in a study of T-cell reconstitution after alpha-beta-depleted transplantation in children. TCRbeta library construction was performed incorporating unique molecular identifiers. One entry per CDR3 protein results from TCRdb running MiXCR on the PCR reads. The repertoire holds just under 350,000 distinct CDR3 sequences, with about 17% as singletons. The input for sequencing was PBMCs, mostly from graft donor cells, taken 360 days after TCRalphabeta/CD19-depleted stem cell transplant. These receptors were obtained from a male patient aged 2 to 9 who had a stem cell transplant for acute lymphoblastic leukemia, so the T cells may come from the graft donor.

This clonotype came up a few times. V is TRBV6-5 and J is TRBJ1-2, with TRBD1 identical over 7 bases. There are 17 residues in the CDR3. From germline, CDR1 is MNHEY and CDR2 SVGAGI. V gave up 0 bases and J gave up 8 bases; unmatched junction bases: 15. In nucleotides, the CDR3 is TGTGCCAGCAGTTACTCGCCCAGGGGGGGGATTGCGTACGGCTACACCTTC. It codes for CASSYSPRGGIAYGYTF.

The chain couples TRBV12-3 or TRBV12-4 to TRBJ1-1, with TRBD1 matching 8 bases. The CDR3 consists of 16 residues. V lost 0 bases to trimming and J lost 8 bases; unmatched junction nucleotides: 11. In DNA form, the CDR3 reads TGTGCCAGCAGTTTAGCGCGGGGGACAGGTCCCGAGGAAGCTTTCTTT. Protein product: CASSLARGTGPEEAFF.

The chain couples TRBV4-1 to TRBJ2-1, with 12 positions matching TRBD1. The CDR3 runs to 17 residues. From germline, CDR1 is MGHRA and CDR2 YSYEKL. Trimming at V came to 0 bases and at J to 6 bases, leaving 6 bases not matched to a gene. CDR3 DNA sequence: TGCGCCAGCAGCCAAGACAGGGGGACAGGGGGCCCCAATGAGCAGTTCTTC. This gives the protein CASSQDRGTGGPNEQFF.

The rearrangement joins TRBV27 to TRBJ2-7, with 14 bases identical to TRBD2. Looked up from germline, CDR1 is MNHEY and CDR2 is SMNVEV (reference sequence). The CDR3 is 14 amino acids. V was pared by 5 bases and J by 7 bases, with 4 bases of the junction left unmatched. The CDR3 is CASSTGTSGSEQYF. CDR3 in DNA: TGTGCCAGCAGTACCGGGACTAGCGGGAGTGAGCAGTACTTC.

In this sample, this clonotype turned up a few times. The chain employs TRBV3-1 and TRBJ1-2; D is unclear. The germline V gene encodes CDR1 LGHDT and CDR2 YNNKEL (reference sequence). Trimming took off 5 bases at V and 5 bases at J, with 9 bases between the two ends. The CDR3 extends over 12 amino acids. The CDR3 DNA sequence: TGTGCCAGCAGCTCACGACGGTATGGCTACACCTTC. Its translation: CASSSRRYGYTF.

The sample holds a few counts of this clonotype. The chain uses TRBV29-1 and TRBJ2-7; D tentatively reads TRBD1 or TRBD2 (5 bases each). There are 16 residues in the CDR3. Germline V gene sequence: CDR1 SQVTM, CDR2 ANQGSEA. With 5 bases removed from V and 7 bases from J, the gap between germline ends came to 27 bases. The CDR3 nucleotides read TGCAGCGTTACGACGGGTATAAGGCCAACATGGGGGGAGCAGTACTTC. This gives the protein CSVTTGIRPTWGEQYF.

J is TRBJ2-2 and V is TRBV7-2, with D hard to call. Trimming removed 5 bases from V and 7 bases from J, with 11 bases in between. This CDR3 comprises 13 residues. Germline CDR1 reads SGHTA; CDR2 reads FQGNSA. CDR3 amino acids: CASSPSTYGELFF. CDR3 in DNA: TGTGCCAGCAGCCCCTCAACTTACGGGGAGCTGTTTTTT.

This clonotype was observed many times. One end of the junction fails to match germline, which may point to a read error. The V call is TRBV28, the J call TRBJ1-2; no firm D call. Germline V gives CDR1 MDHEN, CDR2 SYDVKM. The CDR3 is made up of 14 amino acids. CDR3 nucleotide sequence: TGTGCCAGCAGTTTTCCGGAAGAGACCTATGGCTACACCTTT. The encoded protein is CASSFPEETYGYTF.

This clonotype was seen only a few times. CDR3 nucleotide sequence: TGTGCCAGCAGTCTTGGGATTAGGCGGAGGGCTTTCTTT. Translating it yields CASSLGIRRRAFF. The chain couples TRBV2 to TRBJ1-1; no clear D. The CDR3 loop spans 13 amino acids. V lost 5 bases to trimming and J lost 11 bases, with 18 bases between them. The germline V gene has CDR1 SNHLY and CDR2 FYNNEI.

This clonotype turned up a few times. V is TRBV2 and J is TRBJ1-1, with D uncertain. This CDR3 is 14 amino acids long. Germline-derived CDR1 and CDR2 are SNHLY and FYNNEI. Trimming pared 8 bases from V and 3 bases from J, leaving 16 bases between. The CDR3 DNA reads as TGTGCCAGCGGCTCACAGCGCTGGGACACTGAAGCTTTCTTT. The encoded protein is CASGSQRWDTEAFF.

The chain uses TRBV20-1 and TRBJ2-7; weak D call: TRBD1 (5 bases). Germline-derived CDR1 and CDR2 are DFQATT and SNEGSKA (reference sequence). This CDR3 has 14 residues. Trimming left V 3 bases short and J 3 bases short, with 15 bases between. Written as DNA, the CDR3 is TGCAGTGCTAGTGATCTTTTAGGGGACTACGAGCAGTACTTC. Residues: CSASDLLGDYEQYF.

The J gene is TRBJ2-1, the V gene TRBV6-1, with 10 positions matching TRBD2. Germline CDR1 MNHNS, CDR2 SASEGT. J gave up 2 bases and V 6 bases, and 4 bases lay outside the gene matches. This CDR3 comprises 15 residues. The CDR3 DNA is TGTGCCAGCAGACGTAGCGGGAGGACCTACAATGAGCAGTTCTTC. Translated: CASRRSGRTYNEQFF.

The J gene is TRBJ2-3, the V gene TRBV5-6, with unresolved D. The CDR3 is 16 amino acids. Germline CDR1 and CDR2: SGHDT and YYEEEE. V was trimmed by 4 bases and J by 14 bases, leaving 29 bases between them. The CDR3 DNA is TGTGCCAGCAGCCCGCTAGTCGAACACTCAAGGCCCTCCCGGTATTTT. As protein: CASSPLVEHSRPSRYF.

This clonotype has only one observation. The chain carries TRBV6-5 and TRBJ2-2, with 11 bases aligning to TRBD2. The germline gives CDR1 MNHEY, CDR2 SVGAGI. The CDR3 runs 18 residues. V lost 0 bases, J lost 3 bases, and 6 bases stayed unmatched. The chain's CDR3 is CASSYSSGRAWDTGELFF. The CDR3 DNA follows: TGTGCCAGCAGTTACTCTAGCGGGAGGGCGTGGGACACCGGGGAGCTGTTTTTT.

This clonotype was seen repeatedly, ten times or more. The DNA of the CDR3 is TGTGCCAGCAGTTTATCGAGGGTACGGTTATCCACTGAAGCTTTCTTT. It yields the protein CASSLSRVRLSTEAFF. The V gene is TRBV12-3 or TRBV12-4, the J gene TRBJ1-1, with D hard to call. V lost 2 bases and J lost 4, with 17 bases in between. The CDR3 totals 16 residues.

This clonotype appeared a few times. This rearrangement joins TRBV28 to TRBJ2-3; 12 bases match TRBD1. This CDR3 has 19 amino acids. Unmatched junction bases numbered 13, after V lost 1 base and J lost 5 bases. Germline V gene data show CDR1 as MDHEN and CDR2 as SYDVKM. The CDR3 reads CASSLSSRGQGARKDTQYF. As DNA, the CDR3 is TGTGCCAGCAGTTTATCCTCCCGGGGACAGGGGGCGCGTAAAGATACGCAGTATTTT.

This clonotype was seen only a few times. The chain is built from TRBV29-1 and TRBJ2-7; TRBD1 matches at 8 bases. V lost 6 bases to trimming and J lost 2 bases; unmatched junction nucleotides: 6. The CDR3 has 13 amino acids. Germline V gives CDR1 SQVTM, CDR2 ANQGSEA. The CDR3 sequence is CSVLDRGAYEQYF. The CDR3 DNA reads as TGCAGCGTCCTCGACAGGGGCGCCTACGAGCAGTACTTC.